Given below is one T cell receptor (beta chain) in context. The target antigen is unknown. Germline V gene lookup returns CDR1 SGHAT and CDR2 FQDESV (reference sequence). V lost 2 bases and J lost 4, with 12 bases in between. CDR3 size: 16 residues. This sample was included in a study of PD-L1 blockade in urothelial cancer. Findings and caveats of the study: Patients with below-median pretreatment blood clonality survived longer.

Time point: peripheral blood 6 weeks after treatment start. The patients had locally advanced or metastatic urothelial carcinoma. The assay was immunoSEQ multiplex PCR, and TCRdb's table has in-frame clones only and misses some. This table has 45,000 to 55,000 clones, approximately 85% appearing once. The sequencing here drew on PBMCs, taken around atezolizumab (anti-PD-L1) treatment. V and J are TRBV11-1 and TRBJ1-6; D may be TRBD1 (6 bases). The origin of this receptor is a man aged 45-65 years with urothelial cancer. The DNA of the CDR3 is TGTGCCAGCAGCTTACGCGGGGGCAGGTATAATTCACCCCTCCACTTT. Residues: CASSLRGGRYNSPLHF.